The 7 T cell receptor beta chains given below trace back to one sample, sequenced in a study of cytomegalovirus exposure and HLA in healthy donors (dated by TCRdb to 2017 to 2019). The protocol used for the library was the immunoSEQ multiplex PCR assay. A mixture of 60 forward primers for TCR Vbeta segments and 13 reverse primers for TCR Jbeta segments was used in the multiplex PCR. TCRdb took over this immuneACCESS table, retaining in-frame rearrangements with V and J assigned. Such tables are incomplete; in checked studies, under half of the missing clones stem from an unresolved V gene, and the remainder is unexplained. The sample table shows 68,000 or so clones, and around four fifths are seen once. The ten most abundant clones make up 6% to 7.5% of the sample. Source material: PBMCs. The receptor set was obtained from a human donor in good health.

The rearrangement uses TRBV30 and TRBJ2-7; TRBD2 matches 8 bases. Germline CDR1 is GTSNPN and CDR2 is SVGIG (reference sequence). This CDR3 is built from 15 residues. Losses at the gene ends were 4 bases for V and 4 bases for J; bases not matched to a gene: 12. The CDR3 DNA follows: TGTGCCTGGACGGCCGGGGGGGGCATAATTTACGAGCAGTACTTC. It is translated as CAWTAGGGIIYEQYF. Looking up the rest from reference TRBV30 and TRBJ2-7 gives the full variable domain: SQTIHQWPATLVQPVGSPLSLECTVEGTSNPNLYWYRQAAGRGLQLLFYSVGIGQISSEVPQNLSASRPQDRQFILSSKKLLLSDSGFYLCAWTAGGGIIYEQYFGPGTRLTVT.

V and J are TRBV2 and TRBJ1-3, with D maybe TRBD1 (5 bases). The CDR3 extends over 19 amino acids. Germline V gene data show CDR1 as SNHLY and CDR2 as FYNNEI. Trimming took 2 bases from V and 2 from J, leaving 22 bases between them. CDR3 nucleotide sequence: TGTGCCAGCAGTGAATTAGTTTGGCAGGGAAAAAGCACTGGAAACACCATATATTTT. It encodes CASSELVWQGKSTGNTIYF.

This clone was counted once. The chain carries TRBV7-2 and TRBJ1-2; D might be TRBD1 (5 bases). V was shortened by 6 bases and J by 0 bases, with 20 bases between the two germline ends. The CDR3 is 17 amino acids. The V gene's germline CDR1 is SGHTA and CDR2 FQGNSA. The CDR3 region is CASSPSQGSWANYGYTF. CDR3 DNA sequence: TGTGCCAGCAGTCCAAGTCAGGGTTCTTGGGCTAACTATGGCTACACCTTC.

The V and J genes are TRBV14 and TRBJ2-4; D ambiguous. Looked up from germline, CDR1 is SGHDN and CDR2 is FVKESK. The CDR3 loop spans 13 amino acids. Trimming took 2 bases from V and 0 from J, leaving 2 bases between them. CDR3 amino acids: CASSQLAKNIQYF. The CDR3, as DNA: TGTGCCAGCAGCCAACTAGCCAAAAACATTCAGTACTTC.

This clone was seen a few times. This chain connects TRBV19 to TRBJ1-6, with D maybe TRBD1 (6 bases). The CDR3 covers 17 residues. Trimming removed 5 bases from V and 1 base from J, with 15 bases in between. The germline gives CDR1 LNHDA, CDR2 SQIVND (reference sequence). The CDR3 nucleotides are TGTGCCAGTAGTGTCCTACAGGGTTTATCCTATAATTCACCCCTCCACTTT. Protein product: CASSVLQGLSYNSPLHF.

The chain employs TRBV6-6 and TRBJ1-5; D unclear. Germline loops: CDR1 MNHNY, CDR2 SVGAGI (reference sequence). Trimming took off 6 bases at V and 0 bases at J, with 12 bases between the two ends. This CDR3 is built from 15 residues. The CDR3 sequence: CASSPQAYSNQPQHF. As DNA, the CDR3 is TGTGCCAGCAGCCCCCAGGCATATAGCAATCAGCCCCAGCATTTT.

The chain joins TRBV6-6 to TRBJ1-5, with TRBD1 matching 7 bases. Germline CDR1 is MNHNY and CDR2 is SVGAGI (reference sequence). J was trimmed by 8 bases and V by 2 bases; bases with no gene match: 6. The CDR3 has 14 residues. This chain's CDR3 is CASSYVDRVEPQHF. The CDR3 DNA sequence: TGTGCCAGCAGTTACGTCGACAGGGTTGAGCCCCAGCATTTT.